This T cell receptor (beta chain) comes out of a study of blood T cell repertoires in COVID-19. On the study more broadly: Collection of acute and convalescent COVID-19 samples took place in the United States, Italy and Spain. The analysed material was cDNA or gDNA that came from T cells, B-cell-depleted T cells, or PBMCs.

TCRdb's copy holds only in-frame clones and misses some; the assay was immunoSEQ multiplex PCR. In the table there are around 150,000 clones, about nine tenths of which are singletons. The sample taken for sequencing was peripheral blood. This sequence originates from a woman aged 55-69 years with active or convalescent COVID-19.

CDR3 coding DNA: TGTGCCAGCAGCGTAGACCCTAGCGGGGGTTCCTACGAGCAGTACTTC. Translating it yields CASSVDPSGGSYEQYF. This chain connects TRBV9 to TRBJ2-7; 10 nucleotides line up with TRBD2. J gave up 1 base and V 0 bases, and 4 bases lay outside the gene matches. Germline V gene lookup returns CDR1 SGDLS and CDR2 YYNGEE. The CDR3 is 16 residues long.